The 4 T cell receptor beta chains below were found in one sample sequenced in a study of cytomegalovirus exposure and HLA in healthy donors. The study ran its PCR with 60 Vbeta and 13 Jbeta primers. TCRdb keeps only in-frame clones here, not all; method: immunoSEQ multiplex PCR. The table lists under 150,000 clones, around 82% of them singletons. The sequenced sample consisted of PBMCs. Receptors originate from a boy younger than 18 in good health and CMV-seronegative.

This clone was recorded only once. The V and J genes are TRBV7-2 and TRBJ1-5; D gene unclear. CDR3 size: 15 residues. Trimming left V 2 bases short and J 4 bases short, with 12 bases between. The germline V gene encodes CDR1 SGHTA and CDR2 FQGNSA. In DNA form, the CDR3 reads TGTGCCAGCAGCTTACAACAGTCATTAAATCAGCCCCAGCATTTT. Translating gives CASSLQQSLNQPQHF.

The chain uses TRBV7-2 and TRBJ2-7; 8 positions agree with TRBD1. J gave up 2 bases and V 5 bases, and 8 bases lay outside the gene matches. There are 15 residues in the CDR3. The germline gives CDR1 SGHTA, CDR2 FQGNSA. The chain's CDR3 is CASSPGGGTAYEQYF. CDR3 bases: TGTGCCAGCAGCCCAGGGGGCGGGACAGCCTACGAGCAGTACTTC.

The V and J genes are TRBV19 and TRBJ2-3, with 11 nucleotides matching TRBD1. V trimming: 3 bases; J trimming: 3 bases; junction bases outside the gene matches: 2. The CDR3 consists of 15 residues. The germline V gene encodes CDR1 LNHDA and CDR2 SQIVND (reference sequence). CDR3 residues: CASSMDRGQTDTQYF. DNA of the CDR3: TGTGCCAGTAGTATGGACAGGGGGCAAACAGATACGCAGTATTTT.

The CDR3 region has the DNA TGCGCCAGCAGCCAGGTCGACAGGGACGACGGGGAGCTGTTTTTT. Translated: CASSQVDRDDGELFF. The chain combines TRBV4-1 with TRBJ2-2; 7 bases fit TRBD1. This CDR3 has 15 amino acids. V shed 3 bases and J 7 bases; nucleotides not matched to a gene: 8. The germline gives CDR1 MGHRA, CDR2 YSYEKL.